Listed here are 13 T cell receptor beta chains from one sample, sequenced in a study of T cells of healthy individuals. In TCRdb, the 5' RACE reads were re-called with MiXCR into one record per CDR3 protein. In the table there are roughly 87,000 distinct CDR3 sequences, roughly 18% of which are singletons. Receptors were obtained from a human donor in good health.

The V gene is TRBV7-9, the J gene TRBJ1-5; D perhaps matches TRBD1 (5 bases). Trimming pared 8 bases from V and 4 bases from J, leaving 15 bases between. This CDR3 is 14 amino acids long. The V gene's germline CDR1 is SEHNR and CDR2 FQNEAQ (reference sequence). The DNA of the CDR3 is TGTGCCAGCGGCGAAGGGGTTGGTAATCAGCCCCAGCATTTT. It specifies CASGEGVGNQPQHF.

This clonotype was detected many times. This chain connects TRBV13 to TRBJ1-6; TRBD1 aligns across 10 bases. The CDR3 loop spans 16 amino acids. V lost 6 bases and J lost 7; bases outside the gene matches: 9. CDR1 and CDR2 (germline): PRHDT, FYEKMQ (reference sequence). CDR3 DNA: TGTGCCAGCAGTCCCCGGACAGGGGGACGGAATTCACCCCTCCACTTT. The encoded protein is CASSPRTGGRNSPLHF.

This clonotype was counted between two and nine times. The rearrangement uses TRBV10-3 and TRBJ2-1, with TRBD2 matching over 8 bases. This CDR3 has 15 amino acids. CDR1 is ENHRY, CDR2 SYGVKD, per germline. The ends lost 6 bases at V and 7 bases at J; junction bases unmatched: 11. The CDR3 here is CAISPRDGRANEQFF. The CDR3 DNA reads as TGTGCCATCAGCCCCCGAGACGGGAGGGCGAATGAGCAGTTCTTC.

This clonotype appeared a few times. V is TRBV5-5 and J is TRBJ2-2; 7 positions agree with TRBD2. V was clipped by 3 bases and J by 2 bases; unmatched bases: 7. Germline-derived CDR1 and CDR2 are SGHKS and YYEKEE (reference sequence). The CDR3 loop spans 16 amino acids. This CDR3 is CASSSTSAQNTGELFF. CDR3 nucleotides: TGTGCCAGCAGCTCCACTAGCGCACAAAACACCGGGGAGCTGTTTTTT.

The chain recombines TRBV28 with TRBJ2-1; no firm D call. CDR1 MDHEN and CDR2 SYDVKM come from the germline V gene. The CDR3 runs to 14 residues. V was trimmed by 3 bases and J by 4 bases, leaving 10 bases between them. CDR3 sequence: CASSFPAFYNEQFF. CDR3 DNA sequence: TGTGCCAGCAGTTTTCCAGCCTTTTACAATGAGCAGTTCTTC.

This clonotype occurred many times. The chain couples TRBV6-5 to TRBJ1-6; maybe TRBD1 (6 bases). The V end lost 8 bases, the J end lost 10 bases, and 15 bases lay between the germline ends. This CDR3 spans 13 amino acids. Germline CDR1 MNHEY, CDR2 SVGAGI. CDR3 region: CASFRTVRSPLHF. Written as DNA, the CDR3 is TGTGCCAGCTTCCGGACAGTGAGATCACCCCTCCACTTT.

This clonotype has at least ten counts. V and J are TRBV27 and TRBJ1-2; possible D gene TRBD1, 6 bases. The CDR3 consists of 15 residues. Germline CDR1 is MNHEY and CDR2 is SMNVEV (reference sequence). V lost 6 bases and J 5 bases, leaving 19 bases between the germline ends. CDR3 coding DNA: TGTGCCAGCAGGGTCCGGACAGATAAACTATATGGCTACACCTTC. Amino acid sequence: CASRVRTDKLYGYTF.

The table lists this clonotype with many counts. The chain has TRBV5-5 and TRBJ1-1; TRBD1 is a possible D gene (6 bases). The CDR3 is 15 amino acids. Germline lookup yields CDR1 SGHKS and CDR2 YYEKEE (reference sequence). V gave up 4 bases and J gave up 1 base, with 14 bases separating them. CDR3 sequence: CASSPLGHQNTEAFF. As DNA, the CDR3 is TGTGCCAGCAGCCCATTGGGACACCAGAACACTGAAGCTTTCTTT.

The chain carries TRBV12-3 or TRBV12-4 and TRBJ1-5; 11 bases agree with TRBD1. The CDR3 consists of 15 residues. After removal of 7 bases from V and 7 bases from J, the junction contained 9 bases not matched to a gene. The CDR3 sequence: CASTLGQGAGQPQHF. For the CDR3, the DNA is TGTGCCAGCACTCTTGGACAGGGGGCAGGACAGCCCCAGCATTTT.

V and J are TRBV2 and TRBJ1-6; D ambiguous. Germline CDR1 and CDR2: SNHLY and FYNNEI. V was trimmed by 4 bases and J by 8 bases, leaving 12 bases between them. The CDR3 extends over 14 amino acids. CDR3 in amino acids: CASSARERDSPLHF. The CDR3 coding sequence is TGTGCCAGCAGTGCGCGGGAGCGGGATTCACCCCTCCACTTT.

CDR3 sequence reads: CASSQGGRLVNTEAFF. CDR3 bases: TGTGCCAGCAGCCAAGGTGGCAGGCTAGTGAACACTGAAGCTTTCTTT. This rearrangement joins TRBV2 to TRBJ1-1; unclear D gene. Trimming shortened V by 6 bases and J by 0 bases, and 17 bases separated the two germline ends. The length of the CDR3 is 16 residues. Germline V gene data show CDR1 as SNHLY and CDR2 as FYNNEI.

This chain connects TRBV20-1 to TRBJ2-1; 11 bases agree with TRBD2. J gave up 9 bases and V 2 bases, and 15 bases lay outside the gene matches. The CDR3 has 17 amino acids. In germline, CDR1 is DFQATT, CDR2 SNEGSKA (reference sequence). The CDR3 DNA is TGCAGTGCTAGATCCTCACTAGCGGGAGAATTATTGGGTGAGCAGTTCTTC. Amino acid sequence: CSARSSLAGELLGEQFF.

This clonotype was recorded many times. This chain joins TRBV6-2 or TRBV6-3 and TRBJ2-5, with D unresolved. CDR3 length: 11 residues. The germline V gene encodes CDR1 MNHEY and CDR2 SVGEGT. Trimming shortened V by 6 bases and J by 8 bases, and 10 bases separated the two germline ends. The CDR3 reads CASSPGTTQYF. In nucleotides, the CDR3 is TGTGCCAGCAGCCCGGGCACTACCCAGTACTTC.